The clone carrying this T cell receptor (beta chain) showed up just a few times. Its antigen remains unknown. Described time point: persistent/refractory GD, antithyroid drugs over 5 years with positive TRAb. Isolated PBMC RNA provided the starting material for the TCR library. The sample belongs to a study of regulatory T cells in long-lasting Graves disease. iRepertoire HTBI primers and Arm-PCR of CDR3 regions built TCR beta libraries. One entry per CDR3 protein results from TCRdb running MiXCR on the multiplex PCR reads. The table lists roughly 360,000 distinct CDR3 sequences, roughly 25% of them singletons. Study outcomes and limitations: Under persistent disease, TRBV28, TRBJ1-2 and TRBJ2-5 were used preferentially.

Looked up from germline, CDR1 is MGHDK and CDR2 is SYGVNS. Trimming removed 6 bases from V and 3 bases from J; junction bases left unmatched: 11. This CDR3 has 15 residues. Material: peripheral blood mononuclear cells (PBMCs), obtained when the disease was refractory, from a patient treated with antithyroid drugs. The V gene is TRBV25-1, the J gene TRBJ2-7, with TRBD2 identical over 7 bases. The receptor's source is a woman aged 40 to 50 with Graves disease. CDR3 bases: TGTGCCAGCAGCAGCGGGGCTAGCGGAAACTACGAGCAGTACTTC. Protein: CASSSGASGNYEQYF.